Below are 31 T cell receptor beta chains sequenced from a single sample in a study of blood T cell repertoires in COVID-19. Repertoires were generated with immunoSEQ multiplex PCR, while TCRdb's copy carries only in-frame clones and drops some. This sample carries approximately 99,000 clones, around 84% of them seen once, and the ten largest clones take roughly 2%. Sequenced: peripheral blood. The receptors come from a man aged 65 to 85 with active or convalescent COVID-19.

The J gene is TRBJ1-1, the V gene TRBV18, with 7 bases fitting TRBD1. The V gene end was trimmed by 2 bases and the J gene end by 0 bases; junction bases not matched to a gene: 6. Germline-derived CDR1 and CDR2 are KGHSH and LQKENI. The CDR3 consists of 16 residues. The CDR3 DNA reads as TGTGCCAGCTCACCAGAAGGCAGGGGGGTGAACACTGAAGCTTTCTTT. Translating it yields CASSPEGRGVNTEAFF.

This clone appeared a few times. V is TRBV5-1 and J is TRBJ2-7, with TRBD2 identical over 10 bases. V was clipped by 0 bases and J by 3 bases; unmatched bases: 0. The CDR3 totals 14 residues. The germline CDR1 and CDR2 sequences are SGHRS and YFSETQ. CDR3 DNA: TGCGCCAGCAGCTTGGTAGCGGGGGGCTACGAGCAGTACTTC. Amino acids: CASSLVAGGYEQYF.

V usage is TRBV15 and J usage is TRBJ2-7; TRBD1 matches 8 bases. CDR3 length: 14 amino acids. Germline CDR1 reads LNHNV; CDR2 reads YYDKDF (reference sequence). The V gene end was trimmed by 0 bases and the J gene end by 6 bases; junction bases not matched to a gene: 4. The CDR3 DNA follows: TGTGCCACCAGCAGAGATACAGGGGGGAGCGAGCAGTACTTC. Its protein product is CATSRDTGGSEQYF.

The V and J genes are TRBV2 and TRBJ1-5; TRBD1 is a possible D gene (5 bases). Trimming took off 4 bases at V and 1 base at J, with 11 bases between the two ends. The CDR3 runs to 15 residues. CDR1 and CDR2 (germline): SNHLY, FYNNEI. CDR3 residues: CASSVEQESNQPQHF. The CDR3, as DNA: TGTGCCAGCAGTGTGGAACAGGAGAGCAATCAGCCCCAGCATTTT.

This chain joins TRBV6-6 and TRBJ1-4, with D perhaps matching TRBD1 (5 bases). The CDR3 is 14 residues long. Per the germline V gene, CDR1 is MNHNY and CDR2 is SVGAGI (reference sequence). The V end was cut by 6 bases, the J end by 0 bases, with 8 bases between. CDR3 protein: CASREQATNEKLFF. CDR3 nucleotide sequence: TGTGCCAGCAGAGAACAGGCAACTAATGAAAAACTGTTTTTT.

In this sample, this clone turned up a few times. This chain joins TRBV3-1 (or the pseudogene TRBV3-2) and TRBJ1-6; D unclear. The V end was cut by 1 base, the J end by 10 bases, with 11 bases between. Germline V CDR1 and CDR2: LGHDT, YNNKEL (reference sequence). The CDR3 has 14 amino acids. Here the CDR3 DNA reads TGTGCCAGCAGCCAAGCCGGCACGGGGTCACCCCTCCACTTT. Translated: CASSQAGTGSPLHF.

This chain joins TRBV5-5 and TRBJ1-4, with D uncertain. This CDR3 is built from 14 residues. V dropped 1 base and J dropped 8 bases, with 12 bases sitting between them. Per germline, CDR1 SGHKS and CDR2 YYEKEE (reference sequence). Here the CDR3 reads CASSLYGVTEKLFF. For the CDR3, the DNA is TGTGCCAGCAGCTTGTACGGGGTGACCGAAAAACTGTTTTTT.

The chain recombines TRBV7-2 with TRBJ2-1; TRBD2 matches 13 bases. The junction had 12 bases not matched to a gene; V was cut back by 5 bases and J by 8 bases. The CDR3 runs to 17 residues. Germline values: CDR1 SGHTA, CDR2 FQGNSA. The CDR3 protein is CASSPRRTSGGGHEQFF. In DNA, the CDR3 is TGTGCCAGCAGCCCCCGCCGGACTAGCGGGGGTGGTCATGAGCAGTTCTTC.

V usage is TRBV11-2 and J usage is TRBJ1-2, with 7 bases that match TRBD1. CDR1 and CDR2 from the germline V gene are SGHAT and FQNNGV. The CDR3 spans 18 residues. The V segment lost 5 bases and the J segment 0 bases; nucleotides outside the gene matches: 15. CDR3 nucleotides: TGTGCCAGCAGCCCCTATACAGGGGCCGGAAATCCTAACTATGGCTACACCTTC. Protein product: CASSPYTGAGNPNYGYTF.

This chain joins TRBV7-9 and TRBJ2-5; possible D gene TRBD2, 5 bases. The CDR3 runs to 16 residues. Germline lookup yields CDR1 SEHNR and CDR2 FQNEAQ (reference sequence). V lost 1 base, J lost 1 base, and 13 bases lay in between. CDR3 loop: CASSLEFKEAQETQYF. The CDR3 nucleotides read TGTGCCAGCAGCTTAGAGTTCAAGGAGGCCCAAGAGACCCAGTACTTC.

The chain is built from TRBV29-1 and TRBJ2-2; TRBD1 aligns across 7 bases. J gave up 6 bases and V 6 bases, and 10 bases lay outside the gene matches. The CDR3 has 14 amino acids. Germline-derived CDR1 and CDR2 are SQVTM and ANQGSEA. This CDR3 is CSVETDRVAGELFF. The CDR3 DNA sequence: TGCAGCGTAGAAACTGACAGGGTGGCCGGGGAGCTGTTTTTT.

The chain carries TRBV28 and TRBJ1-4; 8 bases fit TRBD1. The length of the CDR3 is 13 residues. Germline values: CDR1 MDHEN, CDR2 SYDVKM. The junction had 5 bases not matched to a gene; V was cut back by 9 bases and J by 5 bases. The CDR3 bases are TGTGCCAGTACTACAGGGGGGAATGAAAAACTGTTTTTT. Protein product: CASTTGGNEKLFF.

This chain connects TRBV2 to TRBJ1-2, with D possibly TRBD1 on 5 matching bases. Germline V gives CDR1 SNHLY, CDR2 FYNNEI. The V gene lost 5 bases and the J gene lost 4 bases, with 14 bases spanning the gap. The CDR3 has 14 residues. CDR3 sequence reads: CASSRQLASYGYTF. The DNA for the CDR3 is TGTGCCAGCAGTCGACAGCTAGCGAGCTATGGCTACACCTTC.

The gene calls are TRBV5-6 and TRBJ1-1; D remains ambiguous. The CDR3 loop spans 14 amino acids. V lost 4 bases and J lost 1, with 11 bases in between. Germline V CDR1 and CDR2: SGHDT, YYEEEE. This chain's CDR3 is CASSRGTGNTEAFF. CDR3 DNA: TGTGCCAGCAGCCGGGGTACGGGGAACACTGAAGCTTTCTTT.

The CDR3 DNA sequence: TGTGCCAGCAGCCTAGGACTCCCGGGGACTGAAGCTTTCTTT. Its protein is CASSLGLPGTEAFF. The chain links TRBV7-2 to TRBJ1-1; D is ambiguous. Per the germline V gene, CDR1 is SGHTA and CDR2 is FQGNSA. Trimming removed 5 bases from V and 5 bases from J, with 15 bases in between. This CDR3 comprises 14 residues.

The chain carries TRBV6-6 and TRBJ1-1; D unclear. Trimming removed 3 bases from V and 0 bases from J, with 8 bases in between. This CDR3 comprises 14 residues. Germline V lookup: CDR1 MNHNY, CDR2 SVGAGI (reference sequence). The CDR3 nucleotides read TGTGCCAGCAGTTATCCTGAGATGAACACTGAAGCTTTCTTT. Amino acids: CASSYPEMNTEAFF.

Points on this clone: Within the sample, other DNA sequences also encode this same CDR3. The V call is TRBV2, the J call TRBJ2-5; the match to TRBD2 covers 10 bases. This CDR3 comprises 14 residues. Germline CDR1 SNHLY, CDR2 FYNNEI. V lost 6 bases and J lost 2; bases outside the gene matches: 3. In DNA form, the CDR3 reads TGTGCCAGCAGCGGACTAGCGGAACAAGAGACCCAGTACTTC. Translated: CASSGLAEQETQYF.

The CDR3 spells CASSQDEPLAGTGGSYNEQFF. CDR3 DNA: TGCGCCAGCAGCCAAGATGAGCCACTAGCGGGGACAGGAGGCTCCTACAATGAGCAGTTCTTC. V usage is TRBV4-3 and J usage is TRBJ2-1, with 10 bases identical to TRBD2. This CDR3 comprises 21 residues. The trim removed 0 bases at V and 0 bases at J, leaving 14 bases unmatched. Germline V gene data show CDR1 as LGHNA and CDR2 as YSLEER.

This rearrangement joins TRBV6-6 to TRBJ2-3; 9 positions agree with TRBD2. J was trimmed by 1 base and V by 2 bases; bases with no gene match: 4. CDR1 is MNHNY and CDR2 is SVGAGI in the germline V gene (reference sequence). The CDR3 sequence is 16 residues long. The DNA for the CDR3 is TGTGCCAGCAGTTACCCGCAGCGGGGGGGCACAGATACGCAGTATTTT. This sequence encodes CASSYPQRGGTDTQYF.

A remark on this clone: Sequence at one end of the junction differs from germline and may be a read error. J is TRBJ2-7 and V is TRBV30, with 8 bases identical to TRBD1. Per germline, CDR1 GTSNPN and CDR2 SVGIG (reference sequence). The CDR3 runs 13 residues. The CDR3 DNA is TGTGCCTCGGAAACCTGGCAGGGGGCCACCCCGCACTTC. Its protein is CASETWQGATPHF. The full variable domain, rest sourced from reference TRBV30 and TRBJ2-7, is SQTIHQWPATLVQPVGSPLSLECTVEGTSNPNLYWYRQAAGRGLQLLFYSVGIGQISSEVPQNLSASRPQDRQFILSSKKLLLSDSGFYLCASETWQGATPHFGPGTRLTVT.

The chain uses TRBV9 and TRBJ1-2, with D possibly matching TRBD1 (6 bases). V gave up 3 bases and J gave up 4 bases, with 10 bases separating them. CDR1 and CDR2 from the germline V gene are SGDLS and YYNGEE. The CDR3 consists of 13 residues. CDR3 protein: CASSAGGAYGYTF. DNA for the CDR3: TGTGCCAGCAGCGCCGGGGGGGCCTATGGCTACACCTTC.

This clone was counted a few times. V and J are TRBV24-1 and TRBJ2-1, with 9 bases aligning to TRBD1. Germline V gene data show CDR1 as KGHDR and CDR2 as SFDVKD. The CDR3 totals 15 residues. V shed 7 bases, J shed 6 bases, and the junction held 9 bases outside the gene matches. CDR3 protein: CATRQTGGISNEQFF. As DNA, the CDR3 is TGTGCCACCAGACAGACAGGGGGAATCTCCAATGAGCAGTTCTTC.

The rearrangement uses TRBV11-2 and TRBJ2-1; D is uncertain. This CDR3 comprises 12 residues. Germline CDR1 reads SGHAT; CDR2 reads FQNNGV. V was cut by 3 bases and J by 10 bases, with 10 bases left in between. In DNA form, the CDR3 reads TGTGCCAGCAGCTTTGGCACCCGAGAGCAGTTCTTC. Its translation: CASSFGTREQFF.

The chain recombines TRBV28 with TRBJ2-1; 7 nucleotides match TRBD1. The germline V gene encodes CDR1 MDHEN and CDR2 SYDVKM. The junction had 8 bases not matched to a gene; V was cut back by 7 bases and J by 5 bases. The CDR3 spans 14 residues. The CDR3 DNA is TGTGCCAGCATTGCCGGGACAGTTAACAATGAGCAGTTCTTC. It is translated as CASIAGTVNNEQFF.

CDR3 in DNA: TGTGCCAGCAGCCGACAGGGGGCTGACTATGGCTACACCTTC. Translating gives CASSRQGADYGYTF. The chain employs TRBV5-4 and TRBJ1-2; 10 bases are shared with TRBD1. Germline trimming cut 4 bases from V and 3 bases from J; bases unmatched to any gene: 3. In germline, CDR1 is SGHNT, CDR2 YYREEE (reference sequence). This CDR3 is 14 amino acids long.

The chain couples TRBV6-5 to TRBJ2-4, with D maybe TRBD1 (6 bases). The CDR3 contains 14 residues. Germline V lookup: CDR1 MNHEY, CDR2 SVGAGI. The ends were cut back, 6 bases at V and 3 bases at J, with 12 bases in the middle. CDR3 nucleotides: TGTGCCAGCAGGACACAGGGTATCAAAAACATTCAGTACTTC. This gives the protein CASRTQGIKNIQYF.

The chain is built from TRBV7-8 and TRBJ2-1; a weak D match, TRBD2 (6 bases). CDR3 length: 15 residues. V lost 4 bases and J lost 8, with 18 bases in between. CDR1 is SGHVS, CDR2 FQNEAQ, per germline. CDR3 loop: CASSSRAGRRYEQFF. CDR3 in DNA: TGTGCCAGCAGCTCGAGGGCAGGGAGGAGGTATGAGCAGTTCTTC.

The CDR3, as DNA: TGTGCCAGCAGCTCCTACTCTTACACGCAGTATTTT. It codes for CASSSYSYTQYF. The chain recombines TRBV7-9 with TRBJ2-3; no firm D call. The CDR3 spans 12 residues. CDR1 SEHNR and CDR2 FQNEAQ come from the germline V gene (reference sequence). V lost 4 bases, J lost 9 bases, and 11 bases lay in between.

The rearrangement uses TRBV7-9 and TRBJ2-5; 9 bases align to TRBD2. The ends lost 6 bases at V and 4 bases at J; junction bases unmatched: 6. Per germline, CDR1 SEHNR and CDR2 FQNEAQ (reference sequence). The CDR3 has 14 amino acids. The CDR3 DNA follows: TGTGCCAGCAGTACGACTAGCGGAGGAGAGACCCAGTACTTC. Its translation: CASSTTSGGETQYF.

This chain links TRBV6-5 with TRBJ1-2; possibly TRBD1 for D (6 bases). This CDR3 spans 14 amino acids. The V end lost 6 bases, the J end lost 1 base, and 12 bases lay between the germline ends. Per germline, CDR1 MNHEY and CDR2 SVGAGI. The CDR3 protein is CASRRQDRNYGYTF. The DNA of the CDR3 is TGTGCCAGCAGGAGACAGGACCGTAACTATGGCTACACCTTC.

This chain links TRBV7-9 with TRBJ1-5, with D possibly matching TRBD1 (5 bases). The CDR3 has 15 amino acids. The germline V gene has CDR1 SEHNR and CDR2 FQNEAQ (reference sequence). V gave up 3 bases and J gave up 0 bases, with 9 bases separating them. The DNA for the CDR3 is TGTGCCAGCAGCTTCGAAGGACATAGCAATCAGCCCCAGCATTTT. It translates to CASSFEGHSNQPQHF.